The clone carrying this T cell receptor (beta chain) was seen a few times. Its antigen is still unknown. These data are taken from a study of glioma-infiltrating T cells. Study-wide results and caveats: Gliomas, especially low-grade, showed above-expected tissue-blood divergence; non-neoplastic patients showed below. Tissue and blood shared very few CDR3 sequences.

The iRepertoire nested amplicon-rescue multiplex PCR amplified TCR alpha and beta CDR3s from RNA. For one-step reverse transcription and amplification, about 85-400 ng of tissue mRNA or PBMC total RNA was used. TCRdb called the multiplex PCR reads again in MiXCR, with one record for every CDR3 protein. The table lists more than 110,000 distinct CDR3 sequences, approximately 40% of them singletons. Unmatched junction bases numbered 6, after V lost 7 bases and J lost 1 base. Germline V lookup: CDR1 SEHNR, CDR2 FQNEAQ (reference sequence). CDR3 length: 14 residues. The chain employs TRBV7-9 and TRBJ1-1; 7 bases line up with TRBD1. This TCR derives from a human donor with low-grade glioma or glioblastoma, undergoing nonglioma brain surgery, or in good health (not recorded which). The sequenced material came from glioma tissue, nonneoplastic brain tissue, or PBMCs (not recorded which). The CDR3 loop reads CASIKTGTNTEAFF. The CDR3 DNA reads TGTGCCAGCATCAAGACAGGGACGAACACTGAAGCTTTCTTT.